The 14 T cell receptor beta chains listed next were all sequenced from one sample in a study of T cell clonality in common variable immunodeficiency. The method was immunoSEQ multiplex PCR; TCRdb's version includes in-frame clones alone and lacks a portion of them. The sample contains about 39,000 clones, none of them singletons. Sequencing was done on a sample of peripheral blood mononuclear cells. The receptors were gathered from a person aged 18-69 years in good health.

This clone has at least ten counts. The read comes to an end 3 residues before the CDR3 does, leaving the germline J gene to fill in the end. The chain couples TRBV19 to TRBJ1-1; TRBD1 matches at 7 bases. Per the germline V gene, CDR1 is LNHDA and CDR2 is SQIVND (reference sequence). CDR3 length: 15 residues. V gave up 6 bases and J gave up 0 bases; unmatched junction bases: 7. CDR3 loop: CASSPGQYMNTEAFF. CDR3 DNA, as far as it was read: TGTGCCAGTAGCCCGGGACAGTACATGAACACTGAA.

This clone showed up many times. The read stops 3 residues short of the end of the CDR3; the missing end is completed from the germline J gene. The V call is TRBV27, the J call TRBJ1-2, with TRBD1 matching over 8 bases. CDR3 size: 14 residues. Germline V lookup: CDR1 MNHEY, CDR2 SMNVEV (reference sequence). J gave up 3 bases and V 6 bases, and 6 bases lay outside the gene matches. The CDR3 DNA, read in part, is TGTGCCAGCAGAATCCAGGGGGCGGACTATGGC. This codes for CASRIQGADYG. The complete CDR3 reads CASRIQGADYGYTF.

At least ten counts were recorded for this clone. The read is 3 residues too short to cover the CDR3 end, so that end is filled in from the germline J gene. This chain links TRBV2 with TRBJ2-2; perhaps TRBD1 as D (5 bases). CDR3 length equals 15 residues. CDR1 is SNHLY, CDR2 FYNNEI, per germline. The V end was cut by 5 bases, the J end by 3 bases, with 13 bases between. CDR3 DNA, as far as it was read: TGTGCCAGCAGTATCCTAGGACACCACACCGGGGAG. Translated: CASSILGHHTGE. The entire CDR3 protein is CASSILGHHTGELFF. The full variable domain, in which reference TRBV2 and TRBJ2-2 provide the parts outside the CDR3, is EPEVTQTPSHQVTQMGQEVILRCVPISNHLYFYWYRQILGQKVEFLVSFYNNEISEKSEIFDDQFSVERPDGSNFTLKIRSTKLEDSAMYFCASSILGHHTGELFFGEGSRLTVL.

This clone was counted at least ten times. The read halts 3 residues ahead of the CDR3 end, with the missing end drawn from the germline J gene. The chain is built from TRBV5-8 and TRBJ2-1; 9 nucleotides agree with TRBD2. With V trimmed by 0 bases and J by 4 bases, 2 bases remained unmatched. Germline-derived CDR1 and CDR2 are SGHTS and YDEGEE. CDR3 length: 15 amino acids. The CDR3 sequence: CASSLGLAAYNEQFF. The sequenced part of the CDR3 DNA is TGTGCCAGCAGCTTGGGACTAGCGGCTTACAATGAG.

Ten or more counts support this clone. The read gets to within 3 residues of the CDR3 end, and the germline J gene fills in the rest. This sequence joins TRBV7-2 and TRBJ2-7; no reliable D call. The V gene lost 5 bases and the J gene lost 5 bases, with 7 bases spanning the gap. This CDR3 spans 11 amino acids. CDR1 SGHTA and CDR2 FQGNSA come from the germline V gene. The CDR3: CASSPLHEQYF. The CDR3 bases that were read are TGTGCCAGCAGCCCCCTACACGAG.

In this sample, this clone turned up many times. The missing CDR3 end, 3 residues past where the read stops, is filled in from the germline J gene. V gene TRBV19 combines with J gene TRBJ2-7; 7 nucleotides align to TRBD1. The CDR3 sequence is 15 residues long. The junction had 7 bases not matched to a gene; V was cut back by 1 base and J by 4 bases. Germline CDR1 LNHDA, CDR2 SQIVND (reference sequence). CDR3 bases read: TGTGCCAGTAGTATAGGGGGACAGTCACATTACGAG. Protein product: CASSIGGQSHYE. The CDR3 reads in full as CASSIGGQSHYEQYF.

There are many counts of this clone. CDR3 in amino acids: CSARGGAGGGAFF. Incomplete CDR3 DNA: TGCAGTGCTAGAGGCGGGGCAGGCGGAGGG. This chain links TRBV20-1 with TRBJ1-1, with D possibly TRBD1 on 5 matching bases. With the read ending 3 residues before the CDR3 end, the germline J gene is used to fill in that end. The germline CDR1 and CDR2 sequences are DFQATT and SNEGSKA (reference sequence). The CDR3 is 13 residues long.

This clone has a count of ten or more. Read sequence stops 3 residues before the CDR3 end, and the germline J gene provides the missing end. V usage is TRBV5-1 and J usage is TRBJ2-2; 10 bases fit TRBD2. V dropped 0 bases and J dropped 6; count of bases not matched to a gene: 5. The germline V gene encodes CDR1 SGHRS and CDR2 YFSETQ. The CDR3 spans 16 residues. Partial CDR3 DNA: TGCGCCAGCAGCTTGGTGTCTAGCGGGAGCGCCGGGGAG. Translating it yields CASSLVSSGSAGE. The full-length CDR3 reads as CASSLVSSGSAGELFF.

The sample holds a few counts of this clone. The CDR3 bases that were read are TGCAGTGCTACTACAGGGTCCTATGGC. Amino acids: CSATTGSYG. The whole CDR3 sequence is CSATTGSYGYTF. The rearrangement uses TRBV20-1 and TRBJ1-2, with D perhaps TRBD1 (6 bases). The read falls 3 residues short of the CDR3 end, and the missing part is taken from the germline J gene. In germline, CDR1 is DFQATT, CDR2 SNEGSKA (reference sequence). This CDR3 comprises 12 residues. Deletions cut 4 bases from V and 4 bases from J, with 10 bases between.

Turning to this clone: The missing CDR3 end, 3 residues past where the read stops, is filled in from the germline J gene. The chain is built from TRBV2 and TRBJ1-6; D uncertain. V gave up 7 bases and J gave up 9 bases, with 19 bases separating them. This CDR3 is 15 amino acids long. The germline V gene has CDR1 SNHLY and CDR2 FYNNEI. The sequenced part of the CDR3 DNA is TGTGCCAGCACTAAAGGCAGTAGTGAGGGTTCACCC. It is translated as CASTKGSSEGSP. The full CDR3 protein is CASTKGSSEGSPLHF.

This clone was observed at least ten times. The CDR3 extends 3 residues past the end of the read, so its final part is completed from the germline J gene. The chain recombines TRBV20-1 with TRBJ1-2; 7 bases map to TRBD1. V dropped 5 bases and J dropped 4; count of bases not matched to a gene: 7. Germline CDR1 DFQATT, CDR2 SNEGSKA (reference sequence). The CDR3 covers 13 residues. CDR3 DNA (partial): TGCAGTGCTGAAGACAGGGCCTCCTATGGC. Encoded protein: CSAEDRASYG. The entire CDR3 sequence reads CSAEDRASYGYTF.

This clone was counted between two and nine times. From the germline J gene comes the end of the CDR3, since the read stops 3 residues before it. The chain carries TRBV7-2 and TRBJ2-7; 7 bases match TRBD2. Germline V gene sequence: CDR1 SGHTA, CDR2 FQGNSA. The trim removed 6 bases at V and 5 bases at J, leaving 10 bases unmatched. CDR3 length: 14 residues. The CDR3 DNA, read in part, is TGTGCCAGCAGTCTAGTGGGCGGGACTAACGAG. Its protein product is CASSLVGGTNE. The full CDR3 sequence reads CASSLVGGTNEQYF.

There are a few counts of this clone. From the germline J gene comes the end of the CDR3, since the read stops 3 residues before it. The chain has TRBV5-5 and TRBJ2-5, with 9 bases fitting TRBD2. This CDR3 has 15 residues. The germline V gene has CDR1 SGHKS and CDR2 YYEKEE (reference sequence). The J segment lost 5 bases and the V segment lost 4 bases, leaving 9 bases of the junction unmatched. The CDR3 sequence: CASSPIAGEGETQYF. The CDR3 DNA, read in part, is TGTGCCAGCAGCCCGATAGCGGGAGAGGGCGAGACC.

This clone came up many times. The CDR3 goes on 3 residues after the read ends, and that part is filled in from the germline J gene. The chain has TRBV20-1 and TRBJ2-7; 9 nucleotides line up with TRBD2. The CDR3 is 14 residues long. The ends lost 6 bases at V and 1 base at J; junction bases unmatched: 7. Germline values: CDR1 DFQATT, CDR2 SNEGSKA (reference sequence). The CDR3 DNA, read in part, is TGCAGTGCCACCCCTAGCGGGGAGTCCTACGAG. This encodes CSATPSGESYE. The full CDR3 reads CSATPSGESYEQYF.